This TCR beta chain was sequenced during a study of metastatic and nonmetastatic thyroid tumors. Per the study methods: Building a distant-metastasis classifier for papillary thyroid cancer drew on CDR3 differences across clinicopathological groups. Using MiXCR, TCRdb re-called clones from the PCR reads. These V and J calls rely on TCRdb rather than the paper's analysis. Seen here are roughly 72,000 clones, 18% observed once, and the top ten hold roughly 12%. This clone was counted between two and nine times. Its antigen is unidentified. Study outcomes and limitations: The reported finding was significantly higher TCR beta diversity in malignant thyroid tumors relative to benign nodules, in blood and tumor.

None of the patients had undergone any treatment ahead of thyroid surgery. CDR1 is SEHNR, CDR2 FQNEAQ, per germline (reference sequence). The CDR3 spans 11 residues. The sequence was obtained from a female donor with papillary thyroid cancer or a benign thyroid nodule (not recorded which). Some clones in this sample may be carry-over from other donors' samples. The material sequenced was blood. V and J are TRBV7-9 and TRBJ1-2; a weak D match, TRBD1 (6 bases). CDR3 sequence: CASAGGRGYTF. The CDR3 DNA is TGTGCTTCGGCGGGGGGCAGGGGCTACACCTTC.